The 24 T cell receptor beta chains below were found in one sample sequenced in a study of T-cell memory formation after mild COVID-19. TCRdb redid the calling of the 5' RACE reads with MiXCR, one entry per CDR3 protein. The table shows about 340,000 distinct CDR3 sequences, with around 21% occurring only once. Material for sequencing was PBMCs or a T cell subset sorted from them (not recorded which). The source of these receptors is an adult woman who had mild COVID-19 (a few samples of this study predate the infection). Cell type and time point are not known.

The chain has TRBV9 and TRBJ2-3, with D possibly matching TRBD2 (5 bases). Germline V lookup: CDR1 SGDLS, CDR2 YYNGEE. V was cut by 2 bases and J by 0 bases, with 13 bases left in between. This CDR3 is built from 16 residues. Here the CDR3 reads CASSVRGNPSTDTQYF. In DNA form, the CDR3 reads TGTGCCAGCAGCGTCAGAGGGAACCCTAGCACAGATACGCAGTATTTT.

The J gene is TRBJ1-4, the V gene TRBV2; 8 bases fit TRBD1. The CDR3 spans 14 residues. CDR1 and CDR2 from the germline V gene are SNHLY and FYNNEI. V lost 8 bases to trimming and J lost 8 bases; unmatched junction nucleotides: 10. CDR3 DNA sequence: TGTGCCAGCGGGGCAGGGGGCATGAGGGAAAAACTGTTTTTT. It is translated as CASGAGGMREKLFF.

The chain has TRBV10-3 and TRBJ2-1; D tentatively fits TRBD1 or TRBD2 (5 bases each). CDR1 ENHRY and CDR2 SYGVKD come from the germline V gene. With 0 bases removed from V and 5 bases from J, the gap between germline ends came to 14 bases. The CDR3 runs 16 residues. CDR3 in amino acids: CAISESRGLPNNEQFF. The CDR3 bases are TGTGCCATCAGTGAGTCGAGGGGCCTACCTAACAATGAGCAGTTCTTC.

There are a few counts of this clonotype. V usage is TRBV7-9 and J usage is TRBJ2-7, with D perhaps TRBD2 (5 bases). Germline V lookup: CDR1 SEHNR, CDR2 FQNEAQ (reference sequence). With 5 bases removed from V and 4 bases from J, the gap between germline ends came to 18 bases. The CDR3 is made up of 15 amino acids. CDR3 DNA: TGTGCCAGCAGCCGTGGAGGAGCGACCTATTACGAGCAGTACTTC. Translation: CASSRGGATYYEQYF.

This clonotype was observed a few times. The V call is TRBV2, the J call TRBJ2-2; 9 bases align to TRBD1. CDR3 size: 16 residues. With 6 bases clipped from V and 2 bases from J, the junction kept 7 bases outside the gene matches. Looked up from germline, CDR1 is SNHLY and CDR2 is FYNNEI. The CDR3 DNA reads as TGTGCCAGCAGGGCGCCGGGACAGGGTAACACCGGGGAGCTGTTTTTT. This codes for CASRAPGQGNTGELFF. Full variable domain (rest looked up from reference TRBV2 and TRBJ2-2): EPEVTQTPSHQVTQMGQEVILRCVPISNHLYFYWYRQILGQKVEFLVSFYNNEISEKSEIFDDQFSVERPDGSNFTLKIRSTKLEDSAMYFCASRAPGQGNTGELFFGEGSRLTVL.

This clonotype was seen a few times. The rearrangement joins TRBV9 to TRBJ2-1; 10 nucleotides agree with TRBD2. Per germline, CDR1 SGDLS and CDR2 YYNGEE. With V trimmed by 3 bases and J by 3 bases, 9 bases remained unmatched. The CDR3 contains 17 residues. The DNA for the CDR3 is TGTGCCAGCAGCGCTTCCCTAGCGGGAGTATTCTACAATGAGCAGTTCTTC. Translated, it gives CASSASLAGVFYNEQFF.

This clonotype was recorded at least ten times. Here the CDR3 reads CASSAGDRYSGNTIYF. CDR3 in DNA: TGCGCCAGCAGCGCCGGCGACCGGTACTCTGGAAACACCATATATTTT. This rearrangement joins TRBV5-1 to TRBJ1-3; D unresolved. The CDR3 length is 16 residues. Germline CDR1 reads SGHRS; CDR2 reads YFSETQ. V was pared by 4 bases and J by 0 bases, with 14 bases between.

This clonotype came up many times. The chain employs TRBV27 and TRBJ1-1; D gene unclear. This CDR3 has 14 residues. Germline CDR1 MNHEY, CDR2 SMNVEV (reference sequence). V was shortened by 6 bases and J by 0 bases, with 11 bases between the two germline ends. The CDR3 sequence is CASSPTRLNTEAFF. CDR3 in DNA: TGTGCCAGCAGCCCGACACGACTGAACACTGAAGCTTTCTTT.

About this clonotype: One end of the junction does not line up with germline, which may come from a read error. This rearrangement joins TRBV7-7 to TRBJ2-6, with TRBD2 identical over 10 bases. The CDR3 sequence is 17 residues long. The germline V gene has CDR1 SSHAT and CDR2 FNYEAQ (reference sequence). The CDR3 protein is CASSLAGGPSGANVLTF. CDR3 bases: TGTGCTAGCAGCTTAGCGGGGGGACCCTCTGGGGCCAACGTCCTGACTTTC.

This sequence joins TRBV5-1 and TRBJ2-1; 8 nucleotides line up with TRBD2. Germline lookup yields CDR1 SGHRS and CDR2 YFSETQ. The CDR3 is made up of 17 amino acids. V was pared by 0 bases and J by 7 bases, with 12 bases of the junction left unmatched. In nucleotides, the CDR3 is TGCGCCAGCAGCTTGGTCGGAGGACTAGCTGCGACAAATGAGCAGTTCTTC. Protein: CASSLVGGLAATNEQFF.

CDR3 sequence reads: CASSREGTLYGYTF. The CDR3 DNA reads TGCGCCAGCAGCCGGGAGGGGACATTATATGGCTACACCTTC. This chain joins TRBV5-1 and TRBJ1-2, with a tentative D call TRBD1 (6 bases). In germline, CDR1 is SGHRS, CDR2 YFSETQ. Trimming pared 4 bases from V and 5 bases from J, leaving 15 bases between. The CDR3 sequence is 14 residues long.

The J gene is TRBJ2-1, the V gene TRBV11-2; the D gene is possibly TRBD2 (5 bases). V was clipped by 3 bases and J by 9 bases, with 9 bases between them. CDR3 length: 12 amino acids. In germline, CDR1 is SGHAT, CDR2 FQNNGV. The CDR3 spells CASSLVRGEQFF. The DNA of the CDR3 is TGTGCCAGCAGCTTGGTTCGGGGTGAGCAGTTCTTC.

The chain carries TRBV6-2 or TRBV6-3 and TRBJ1-1; D gene ambiguous. This CDR3 is 14 amino acids long. Looked up from germline, CDR1 is MNHEY and CDR2 is SVGEGT. V was pared by 6 bases and J by 4 bases, with 15 bases between. DNA of the CDR3: TGTGCCAGCAGAGACCTGGGCCCCCCCACTGAAGCTTTCTTT. Translated, it gives CASRDLGPPTEAFF.

Here the CDR3 reads CASSLGTSGLYEQYF. In DNA form, the CDR3 reads TGTGCCAGCAGCTTAGGGACTAGCGGGCTCTACGAGCAGTACTTC. The chain has TRBV7-2 and TRBJ2-7; 11 bases are shared with TRBD2. Unmatched junction bases numbered 2, after V lost 1 base and J lost 3 bases. Germline V gene lookup returns CDR1 SGHTA and CDR2 FQGNSA. The CDR3 covers 15 residues.

This clonotype was counted a few times. The J gene is TRBJ2-1, the V gene TRBV7-3; D is possibly TRBD2 (6 bases). Trimming pared 1 base from V and 7 bases from J, leaving 14 bases between. The CDR3 runs to 15 residues. Germline V gene lookup returns CDR1 SGHTA and CDR2 FQGTGA. The CDR3 reads CASSLMRGGGNEQFF. CDR3 in DNA: TGTGCCAGCAGCTTAATGAGGGGAGGTGGAAATGAGCAGTTCTTC. Combining the CDR3 with reference TRBV7-3 and TRBJ2-1 gives the whole variable domain GAGVSQTPSNKVTEKGKYVELRCDPISGHTALYWYRQSLGQGPEFLIYFQGTGAADDSGLPNDRFFAVRPEGSVSTLKIQRTERGDSAVYLCASSLMRGGGNEQFFGPGTRLTVL.

This clonotype occurred many times. The chain links TRBV5-1 to TRBJ1-1, with TRBD1 matching over 8 bases. CDR3 length: 14 amino acids. Germline trimming cut 4 bases from V and 1 base from J; bases unmatched to any gene: 3. CDR1 is SGHRS, CDR2 YFSETQ, per germline. The CDR3 DNA reads TGCGCCAGCAGCCCCGGGACAGGGAACACTGAAGCTTTCTTT. It yields the protein CASSPGTGNTEAFF.

This clonotype was seen many times. V gene TRBV5-1 combines with J gene TRBJ2-1; 8 nucleotides align to TRBD1. The trim removed 2 bases at V and 6 bases at J, leaving 4 bases unmatched. In germline, CDR1 is SGHRS, CDR2 YFSETQ. The CDR3 length is 14 residues. Here the CDR3 reads CASSLGTGSNEQFF. In nucleotides, the CDR3 is TGCGCCAGCAGCTTAGGGACAGGTAGCAATGAGCAGTTCTTC. The variable domain in full, with the rest retrieved from reference TRBV5-1 and TRBJ2-1, is KAGVTQTPRYLIKTRGQQVTLSCSPISGHRSVSWYQQTPGQGLQFLFEYFSETQRNKGNFPGRFSGRQFSNSRSEMNVSTLELGDSALYLCASSLGTGSNEQFFGPGTRLTVL.

This clonotype was recorded a few times. This chain uses TRBV5-5 with TRBJ1-2; the match to TRBD1 covers 8 bases. Germline CDR1 is SGHKS and CDR2 is YYEKEE (reference sequence). The CDR3 is 16 amino acids. Unmatched junction bases numbered 8, after V lost 3 bases and J lost 1 base. The CDR3 is CASSSDLGQGNYGYTF. The CDR3 DNA reads TGTGCCAGCAGCTCTGACCTCGGACAGGGTAACTATGGCTACACCTTC.

This clonotype was seen only a few times. The CDR3 sequence is CASSRQGADTGELFF. CDR3 sequence (DNA): TGCGCCAGCAGCCGACAGGGGGCTGACACCGGGGAGCTGTTTTTT. The rearrangement links TRBV5-1 to TRBJ2-2; 10 bases align to TRBD1. This CDR3 contains 15 residues. The V segment lost 4 bases and the J segment 3 bases; nucleotides outside the gene matches: 3. The germline V gene has CDR1 SGHRS and CDR2 YFSETQ.

The rearrangement joins TRBV12-3 or TRBV12-4 to TRBJ2-2, with D tentatively TRBD1 (6 bases). This CDR3 has 17 amino acids. Deletions cut 3 bases from V and 2 bases from J, with 16 bases between. The chain's CDR3 is CASSFLYQGKNTGELFF. DNA for the CDR3: TGTGCCAGCAGTTTCTTATACCAGGGGAAAAACACCGGGGAGCTGTTTTTT.

In this sample, this clonotype turned up a few times. This sequence joins TRBV10-2 and TRBJ1-1; D is unclear. Germline V CDR1 and CDR2: WSHSY, SAAADI. This CDR3 comprises 17 residues. With 1 base removed from V and 3 bases from J, the gap between germline ends came to 18 bases. The CDR3 nucleotides read TGCGCCAGCAGTGAGTTCGCAGTACCTACTGAAGACACTGAAGCTTTCTTT. Protein sequence: CASSEFAVPTEDTEAFF.

The chain links TRBV28 to TRBJ1-1; the D is unclear. Trimming shortened V by 5 bases and J by 4 bases, and 5 bases separated the two germline ends. The CDR3 length is 11 residues. Germline loops: CDR1 MDHEN, CDR2 SYDVKM. The DNA for the CDR3 is TGTGCCAGCAGTCATCCCACTGAAGCTTTCTTT. Translated, it gives CASSHPTEAFF.

The chain is built from TRBV29-1 and TRBJ2-3; the D call may be TRBD1 or TRBD2 (5 bases each). This CDR3 contains 14 residues. Germline V gene lookup returns CDR1 SQVTM and CDR2 ANQGSEA. Trimming took 3 bases from V and 2 from J, leaving 12 bases between them. The CDR3 here is CSVDGTPNTDTQYF. The CDR3 DNA is TGCAGCGTTGACGGGACGCCAAACACAGATACGCAGTATTTT.

This clonotype was seen ten or more times. The V gene is TRBV5-6, the J gene TRBJ2-1; 9 bases line up with TRBD2. Per the germline V gene, CDR1 is SGHDT and CDR2 is YYEEEE. CDR3 size: 16 residues. The junction had 10 bases not matched to a gene; V was cut back by 4 bases and J by 5 bases. For the CDR3, the DNA is TGTGCCAGCAGCATACCCGGGACTAGCCGGGACAATGAGCAGTTCTTC. Protein sequence: CASSIPGTSRDNEQFF.